This T cell receptor (beta chain) was sequenced during a study of T cell responses to AZD1222 COVID-19 vaccine. Regarding the study as a whole: Sampling captured repertoires only after the peak T cell response. Following two doses of AZD1222, Spike-specific TCR breadth and depth rose. A reported finding is that nearly half of spike-specific TCRs target unmutated variant regions.

As to this clone: Its antigen is still unknown.

Second doses that came at about 4 or about 12 weeks were put together. Germline V CDR1 and CDR2: SGHAT, FQDESV (reference sequence). CDR3 size: 13 residues. Between the trimmed V and J ends, which lost 3 bases and 7 bases, there was a span of 10 bases. Profiled with immunoSEQ multiplex PCR; TCRdb holds only in-frame clones, not every one. The repertoire holds about 77,000 clones, with roughly 90% as singletons. The TCR was taken from an adult who received the AZD1222 COVID-19 vaccine. The gene calls are TRBV11-1 and TRBJ1-5; a possible D gene is TRBD1 (6 bases). The sample consisted of peripheral blood, taken 28 days after the second AZD1222 dose. CDR3 DNA: TGTGCCAGCAGCTTGGACAGAACGCAGCCCCAGCATTTT. Its translation is CASSLDRTQPQHF.